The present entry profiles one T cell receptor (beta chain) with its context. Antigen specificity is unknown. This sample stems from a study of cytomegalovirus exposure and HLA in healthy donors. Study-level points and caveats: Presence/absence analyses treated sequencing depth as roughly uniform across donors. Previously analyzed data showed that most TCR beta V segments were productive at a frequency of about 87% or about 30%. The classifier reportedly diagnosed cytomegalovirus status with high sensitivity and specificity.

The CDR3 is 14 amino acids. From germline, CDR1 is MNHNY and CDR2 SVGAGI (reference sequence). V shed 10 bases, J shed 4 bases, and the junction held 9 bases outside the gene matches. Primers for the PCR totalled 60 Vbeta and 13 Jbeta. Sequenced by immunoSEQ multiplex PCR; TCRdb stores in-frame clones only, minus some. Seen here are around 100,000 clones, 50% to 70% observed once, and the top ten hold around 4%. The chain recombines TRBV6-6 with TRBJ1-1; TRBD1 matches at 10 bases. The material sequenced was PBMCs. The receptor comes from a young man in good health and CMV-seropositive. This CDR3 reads CATSLGDRGTEAFF. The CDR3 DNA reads TGTGCCACCTCTTTGGGGGACAGGGGCACTGAAGCTTTCTTT.